The table lists the clone carrying this T cell receptor beta chain with a count of one. Antigen specificity is unknown. This sample was included in a study of OX40 agonist ivuxolimab in advanced cancers. Study-wide results and limits: Dosing at 0.1 to 3.0 mg/kg was accompanied by clonal expansion of CD4+ and CD8+ blood T cells by week 6. Researchers report that CD8+ T cells had, on average, more expanded clones than CD4+.

Generated by immunoSEQ multiplex PCR, the TCRdb table keeps only in-frame clones and is missing some. This sample yields around 99,000 clones, of which more than 85% are seen a single time; approximately 1.2% belongs to the top ten. Germline V gives CDR1 SGDLS, CDR2 YYNGEE. The ends lost 0 bases at V and 7 bases at J; junction bases unmatched: 11. The CDR3 is made up of 19 amino acids. V is TRBV9 and J is TRBJ2-2; TRBD2 matches 14 bases. Sequencing was performed on CD4+ or CD8+ T cells sorted from blood, taken in a trial of the OX40 agonist ivuxolimab. The clonotype originates from an adult with an advanced solid tumor such as melanoma, head and neck, liver or kidney cancer. The CDR3 region is CASSVALSPGTSGSGELFF. In DNA form, the CDR3 reads TGTGCCAGCAGCGTAGCTCTGTCTCCCGGGACTAGCGGGAGCGGGGAGCTGTTTTTT.